A selection of T cell receptor beta chains follows, all from one sample in a study of cytomegalovirus exposure and HLA in healthy donors. Profiling relied on immunoSEQ multiplex PCR, and the TCRdb table lists in-frame clones only, not all of them. Of 100,000 to 150,000 clones listed, around two thirds are singletons. Material for sequencing was PBMCs. The receptors come from a man aged 55-75 years in good health and CMV-seropositive. Each CDR3 is given with its conserved first and last residue. The D gene is left open where the match is weak. For some rows the clone size is stated as once, few or many, or as a class when expanded; others skip it.

CDR3: CASSPFEGSGGNTIYF
DNA: TGCGCCAGCAGCCCCTTTGAGGGTTCTGGTGGAAACACCATATATTTT
V: TRBV5-1
J: TRBJ1-3
D: -
size: -

CDR3: CASRTTGPETQYF
DNA: TGTGCCAGCAGAACGACAGGGCCGGAGACCCAGTACTTC
V: TRBV25-1
J: TRBJ2-5
D: TRBD1
size: -

CDR3: CASSLRDRGGSGANVLTF
DNA: TGTGCCAGCAGCTTAAGGGACAGGGGTGGCTCTGGGGCCAACGTCCTGACTTTC
V: TRBV7-6
J: TRBJ2-6
D: TRBD1
size: -

CDR3: CASSLLAGGTRDTQYF
DNA: TGTGCCAGCAGTCTGCTAGCGGGGGGGACTCGAGATACGCAGTATTTT
V: TRBV2
J: TRBJ2-3
D: TRBD2
size: -

CDR3: CSATGGGSEKLFF
DNA: TGCAGCGCAACAGGGGGTGGAAGTGAAAAACTGTTTTTT
V: TRBV29-1
J: TRBJ1-4
D: TRBD1
size: -

CDR3: CASSLDSGGLDTQYF
DNA: TGTGCCAGCAGCTTGGACAGCGGGGGGTTAGATACGCAGTATTTT
V: TRBV5-4
J: TRBJ2-3
D: TRBD2
size: few

CDR3: CASKRTGGRTDTQYF
DNA: TGTGCCAGCAAGAGGACAGGGGGCAGGACAGATACGCAGTATTTT
V: TRBV2
J: TRBJ2-3
D: TRBD1
size: -

CDR3: CASSLARVTDTQYF
DNA: TGTGCCAGCAGCTTAGCGAGAGTCACAGATACGCAGTATTTT
V: TRBV7-9
J: TRBJ2-3
D: -
size: -

CDR3: CASKRQTSSYNEQFF
DNA: TGCGCCAGCAAACGACAGACAAGCTCCTACAATGAGCAGTTCTTC
V: TRBV5-1
J: TRBJ2-1
D: -
size: -

CDR3: CASSPPRGFSYNEQFF
DNA: TGTGCCAGCAGCCCACCCAGGGGGTTTTCCTACAATGAGCAGTTCTTC
V: TRBV28
J: TRBJ2-1
D: TRBD1
size: -

CDR3: CASSPRTSGGAVSETQYF
DNA: TGTGCCAGCAGCCCCCGGACTAGCGGGGGGGCGGTTTCAGAGACCCAGTACTTC
V: TRBV9
J: TRBJ2-5
D: TRBD2
size: -

CDR3: CSVAPTGGSEAFF
DNA: TGCAGCGTTGCCCCGACAGGGGGTTCTGAAGCTTTCTTT
V: TRBV29-1
J: TRBJ1-1
D: TRBD1
size: -

CDR3: CASSPRGGEPQHF
DNA: TGTGCCAGCAGCCCACGAGGGGGGGAGCCCCAGCATTTT
V: TRBV27
J: TRBJ1-5
D: -
size: -

CDR3: CASSRDSQLYGYTF
DNA: TGTGCCAGCAGTCGGGACAGCCAACTCTATGGCTACACCTTC
V: TRBV7-9
J: TRBJ1-2
D: TRBD1
size: -

CDR3: CASSISLGPNEKLFF
DNA: TGTGCCAGTAGTATCTCCCTGGGGCCGAATGAAAAACTGTTTTTT
V: TRBV19
J: TRBJ1-4
D: -
size: once

CDR3: CASSPFGQGIPYEQYF
DNA: TGTGCCAGCAGTCCCTTCGGGCAGGGTATACCCTACGAGCAGTACTTC
V: TRBV11-2
J: TRBJ2-7
D: -
size: -

CDR3: CASWRGLAGAYNEQFF
DNA: TGTGCCAGCTGGCGCGGACTAGCGGGGGCCTACAATGAGCAGTTCTTC
V: TRBV28
J: TRBJ2-1
D: TRBD2
size: -

CDR3: CASSFWDGGAYEQYF
DNA: TGTGCCAGCAGTTTTTGGGACGGGGGGGCCTACGAGCAGTACTTC
V: TRBV27
J: TRBJ2-7
D: TRBD2
size: -

CDR3: CASSTIRFDRGGTDTQYF
DNA: TGTGCCAGCTCTACTATTCGCTTCGACAGGGGCGGGACAGATACGCAGTATTTT
V: TRBV27
J: TRBJ2-3
D: TRBD1
size: once

CDR3: CASSDGAGEENEQYF
DNA: TGTGCCAGCAGTGACGGAGCGGGGGAGGAGAACGAGCAGTACTTC
V: TRBV6-4
J: TRBJ2-7
D: TRBD2
size: once